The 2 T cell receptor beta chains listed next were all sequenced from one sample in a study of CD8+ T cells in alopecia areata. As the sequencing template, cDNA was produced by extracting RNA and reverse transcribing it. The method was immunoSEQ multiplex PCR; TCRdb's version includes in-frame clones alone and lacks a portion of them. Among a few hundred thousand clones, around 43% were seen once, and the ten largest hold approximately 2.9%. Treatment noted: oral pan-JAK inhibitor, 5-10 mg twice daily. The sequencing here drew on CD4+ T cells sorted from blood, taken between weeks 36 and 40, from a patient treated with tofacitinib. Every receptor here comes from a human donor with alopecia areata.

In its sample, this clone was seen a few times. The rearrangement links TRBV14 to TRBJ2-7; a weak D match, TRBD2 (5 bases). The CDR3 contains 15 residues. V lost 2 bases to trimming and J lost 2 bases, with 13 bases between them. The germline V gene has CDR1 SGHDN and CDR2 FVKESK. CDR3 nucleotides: TGTGCCAGCAGCCAATGGGAGATTGATACCTACGAGCAGTACTTC. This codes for CASSQWEIDTYEQYF.

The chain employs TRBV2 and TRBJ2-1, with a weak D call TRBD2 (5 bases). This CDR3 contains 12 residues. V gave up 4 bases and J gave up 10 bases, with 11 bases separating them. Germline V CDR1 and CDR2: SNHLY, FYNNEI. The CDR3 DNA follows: TGTGCCAGCAGTGTCGGTAGCGCCGAGCAGTTCTTC. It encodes CASSVGSAEQFF.